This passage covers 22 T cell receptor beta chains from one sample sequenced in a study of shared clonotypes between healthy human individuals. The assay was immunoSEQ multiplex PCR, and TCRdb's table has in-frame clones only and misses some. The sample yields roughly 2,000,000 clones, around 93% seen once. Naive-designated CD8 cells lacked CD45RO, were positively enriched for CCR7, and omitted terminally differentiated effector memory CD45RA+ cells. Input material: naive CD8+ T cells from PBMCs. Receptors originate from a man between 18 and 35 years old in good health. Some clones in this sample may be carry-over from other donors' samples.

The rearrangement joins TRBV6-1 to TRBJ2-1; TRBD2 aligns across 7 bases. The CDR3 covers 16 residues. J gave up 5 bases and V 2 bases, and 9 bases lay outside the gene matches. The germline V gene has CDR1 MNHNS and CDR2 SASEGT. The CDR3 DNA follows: TGTGCCAGCAGTGAATGGTGGGGGGACTATGACAATGAGCAGTTCTTC. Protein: CASSEWWGDYDNEQFF.

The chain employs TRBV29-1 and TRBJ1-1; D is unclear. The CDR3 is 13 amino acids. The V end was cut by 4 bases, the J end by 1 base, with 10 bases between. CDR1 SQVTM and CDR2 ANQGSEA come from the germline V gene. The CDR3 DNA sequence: TGCAGCGTTGGGGTAGTAGCGAACACTGAAGCTTTCTTT. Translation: CSVGVVANTEAFF. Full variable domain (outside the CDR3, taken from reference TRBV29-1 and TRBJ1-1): SAVISQKPSRDICQRGTSLTIQCQVDSQVTMMFWYRQQPGQSLTLIATANQGSEATYESGFVIDKFPISRPNLTFSTLTVSNMSPEDSSIYLCSVGVVANTEAFFGQGTRLTVV.

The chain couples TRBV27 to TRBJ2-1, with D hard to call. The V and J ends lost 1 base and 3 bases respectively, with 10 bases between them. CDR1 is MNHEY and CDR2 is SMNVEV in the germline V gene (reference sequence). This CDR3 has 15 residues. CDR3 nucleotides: TGTGCCAGCAGTTTATTGGGAAGTTTCTACAATGAGCAGTTCTTC. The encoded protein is CASSLLGSFYNEQFF.

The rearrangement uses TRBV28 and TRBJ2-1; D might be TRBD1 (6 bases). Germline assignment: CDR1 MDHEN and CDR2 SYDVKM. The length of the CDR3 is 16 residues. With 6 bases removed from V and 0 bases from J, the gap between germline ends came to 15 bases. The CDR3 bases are TGTGCCAGCAGACCCCGACAGGCGAGCTCCTACAATGAGCAGTTCTTC. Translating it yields CASRPRQASSYNEQFF.

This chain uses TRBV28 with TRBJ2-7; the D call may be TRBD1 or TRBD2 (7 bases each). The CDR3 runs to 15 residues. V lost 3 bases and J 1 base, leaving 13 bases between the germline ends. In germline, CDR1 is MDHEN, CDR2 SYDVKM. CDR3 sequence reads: CASSFGRGPSYEQYF. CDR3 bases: TGTGCCAGCAGTTTTGGGAGGGGGCCGTCCTACGAGCAGTACTTC.

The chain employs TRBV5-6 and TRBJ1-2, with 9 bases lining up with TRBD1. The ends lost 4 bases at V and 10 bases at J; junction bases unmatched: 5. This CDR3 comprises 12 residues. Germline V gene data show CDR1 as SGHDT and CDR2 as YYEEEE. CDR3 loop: CASSRTGVDYTF. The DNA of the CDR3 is TGTGCCAGCAGCCGGACAGGGGTAGACTACACCTTC.

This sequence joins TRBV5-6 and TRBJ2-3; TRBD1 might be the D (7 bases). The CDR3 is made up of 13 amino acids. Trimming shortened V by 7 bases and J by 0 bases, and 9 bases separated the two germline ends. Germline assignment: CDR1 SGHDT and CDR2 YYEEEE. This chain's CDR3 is CASAGQSTDTQYF. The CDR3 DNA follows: TGTGCCAGCGCGGGACAGAGCACAGATACGCAGTATTTT.

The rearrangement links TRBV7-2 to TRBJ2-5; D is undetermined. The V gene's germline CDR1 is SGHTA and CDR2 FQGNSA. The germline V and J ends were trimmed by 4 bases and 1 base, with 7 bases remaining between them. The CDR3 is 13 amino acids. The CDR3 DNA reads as TGTGCCAGCAGCTATCCCACCCAAGAGACCCAGTACTTC. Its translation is CASSYPTQETQYF.

The CDR3 region is CASSLSPTGRTGELFF. The CDR3 nucleotides are TGTGCCAGCAGCTTAAGTCCGACAGGGAGGACCGGGGAGCTGTTTTTT. The gene calls are TRBV11-2 and TRBJ2-2; D is perhaps TRBD1 (7 bases). Germline CDR1 SGHAT, CDR2 FQNNGV. With 2 bases removed from V and 5 bases from J, the gap between germline ends came to 15 bases. This CDR3 comprises 16 residues.

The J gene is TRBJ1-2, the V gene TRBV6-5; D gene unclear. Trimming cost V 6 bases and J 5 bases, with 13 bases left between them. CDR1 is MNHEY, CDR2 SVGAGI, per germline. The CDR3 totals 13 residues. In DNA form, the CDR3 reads TGTGCCAGCAGACACCTCCTTGGGTATGGCTACACCTTC. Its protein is CASRHLLGYGYTF.

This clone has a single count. This chain's CDR3 is CASSFGQGNNQPQHF. For the CDR3, the DNA is TGTGCCAGCAGCTTTGGGCAGGGGAACAATCAGCCCCAGCATTTT. V gene TRBV5-6 combines with J gene TRBJ1-5; D is possibly TRBD1 (6 bases). Trimming cost V 2 bases and J 3 bases, with 12 bases left between them. This CDR3 has 15 amino acids. From germline, CDR1 is SGHDT and CDR2 YYEEEE.

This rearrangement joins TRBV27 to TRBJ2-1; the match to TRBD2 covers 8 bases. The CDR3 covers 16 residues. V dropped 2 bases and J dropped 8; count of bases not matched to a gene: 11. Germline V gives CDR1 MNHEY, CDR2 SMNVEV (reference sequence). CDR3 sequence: CASSLQAGVTGDEQFF. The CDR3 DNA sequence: TGTGCCAGCAGTTTACAAGCGGGAGTGACCGGGGATGAGCAGTTCTTC.

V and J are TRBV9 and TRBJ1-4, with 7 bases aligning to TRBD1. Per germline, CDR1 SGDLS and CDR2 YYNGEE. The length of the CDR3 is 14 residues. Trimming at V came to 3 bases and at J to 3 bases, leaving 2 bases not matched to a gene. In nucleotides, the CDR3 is TGTGCCAGCAGCGAAACAGGGGCTAATGAAAAACTGTTTTTT. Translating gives CASSETGANEKLFF.

In nucleotides, the CDR3 is TGTGCCAGCAGCTTAGAAATAGCTACGCACAATGAGCAGTTCTTC. It encodes CASSLEIATHNEQFF. V gene TRBV7-9 combines with J gene TRBJ2-1; D not certain. CDR1 and CDR2 from the germline V gene are SEHNR and FQNEAQ (reference sequence). This CDR3 contains 15 residues. V was clipped by 1 base and J by 5 bases, with 12 bases between them.

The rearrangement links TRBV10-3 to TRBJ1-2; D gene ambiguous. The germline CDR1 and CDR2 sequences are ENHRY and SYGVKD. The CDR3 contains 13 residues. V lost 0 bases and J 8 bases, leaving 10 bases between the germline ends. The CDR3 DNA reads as TGTGCCATCAGTGAGTCCGTCGGGCAGGGCTACACCTTC. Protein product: CAISESVGQGYTF.

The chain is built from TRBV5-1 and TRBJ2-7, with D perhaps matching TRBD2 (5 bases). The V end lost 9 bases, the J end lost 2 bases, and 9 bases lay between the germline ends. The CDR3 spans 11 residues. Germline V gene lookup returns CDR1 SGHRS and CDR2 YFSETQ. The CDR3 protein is CATTEAYEQYF. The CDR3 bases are TGCGCCACTACGGAGGCCTACGAGCAGTACTTC.

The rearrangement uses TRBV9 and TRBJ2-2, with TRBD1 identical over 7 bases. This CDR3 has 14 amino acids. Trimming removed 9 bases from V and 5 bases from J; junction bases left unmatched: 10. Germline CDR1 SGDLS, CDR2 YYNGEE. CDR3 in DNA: TGTGCCACCCGACAGGGCGACGAGACCGGGGAGCTGTTTTTT. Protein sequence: CATRQGDETGELFF.

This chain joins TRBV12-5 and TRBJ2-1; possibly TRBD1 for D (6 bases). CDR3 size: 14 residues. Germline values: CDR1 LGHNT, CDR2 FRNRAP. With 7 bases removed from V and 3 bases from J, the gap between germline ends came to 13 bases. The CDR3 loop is CASVRGSGYNEQFF. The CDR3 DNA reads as TGTGCTAGTGTGAGGGGGTCCGGCTACAATGAGCAGTTCTTC.

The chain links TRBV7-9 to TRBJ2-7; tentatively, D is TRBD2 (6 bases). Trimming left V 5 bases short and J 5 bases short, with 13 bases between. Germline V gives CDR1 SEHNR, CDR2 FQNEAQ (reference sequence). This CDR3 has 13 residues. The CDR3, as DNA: TGTGCCAGCAGCGCTAACGGGAGCCACGAGCAGTACTTC. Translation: CASSANGSHEQYF.

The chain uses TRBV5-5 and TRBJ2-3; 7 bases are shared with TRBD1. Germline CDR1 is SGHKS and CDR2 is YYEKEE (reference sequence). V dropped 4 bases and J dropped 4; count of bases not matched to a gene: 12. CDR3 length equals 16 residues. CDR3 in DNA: TGTGCCAGCAGCACACGGACAGGCCCAAACCCAGATACGCAGTATTTT. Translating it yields CASSTRTGPNPDTQYF. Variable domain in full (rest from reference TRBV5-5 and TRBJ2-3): DAGVTQSPTHLIKTRGQQVTLRCSPISGHKSVSWYQQVLGQGPQFIFQYYEKEERGRGNFPDRFSARQFPNYSSELNVNALLLGDSALYLCASSTRTGPNPDTQYFGPGTRLTVL.

CDR3 region: CASSLVMDEAFF. The CDR3 nucleotides are TGTGCCAGCAGCTTAGTGATGGATGAAGCTTTCTTT. V gene TRBV7-9 combines with J gene TRBJ1-1; no clear D gene. The CDR3 is made up of 12 amino acids. Trimming shortened V by 1 base and J by 7 bases, and 7 bases separated the two germline ends. Germline loops: CDR1 SEHNR, CDR2 FQNEAQ (reference sequence).

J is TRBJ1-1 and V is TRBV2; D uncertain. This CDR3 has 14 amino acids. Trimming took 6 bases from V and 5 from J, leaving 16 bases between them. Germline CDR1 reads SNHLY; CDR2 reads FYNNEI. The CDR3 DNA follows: TGTGCCAGCAGAGATCAGGCCGTGAGGACTGAAGCTTTCTTT. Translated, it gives CASRDQAVRTEAFF.